The T cell receptor (beta chain) described here comes from a study of PD-L1 blockade in urothelial cancer. Study in general: Males with bladder-origin urothelial cancer made up about 90% of the 29 patients. Before enrollment, 0 to 3 chemotherapy regimens had been given to patients. Among blood samples, the median T cell count was around 140,000. Findings and caveats of the study: When pretreatment blood TCR clonality was below the median, it predicted better survival.

V was cut by 6 bases and J by 9 bases, with 28 bases left in between. The CDR3 runs 17 residues. Germline CDR1 SGHRS, CDR2 YFSETQ. Specified time point: pretreatment peripheral blood. Assay: immunoSEQ multiplex PCR; the TCRdb copy retains only in-frame clones and omits some. Of 90,000 or so clones in the sample, around 90% were seen once. In the case of this clone: Its antigen is currently unknown.

The receptor's source is a man aged 60-69 years with urothelial cancer. The specimen was PBMCs, collected around atezolizumab (anti-PD-L1) treatment. This chain joins TRBV5-1 and TRBJ2-1, with D possibly being TRBD2 (6 bases). CDR3 amino acids: CASTLMGPGDTGSEQFF. DNA for the CDR3: TGCGCCAGCACCCTCATGGGTCCGGGAGATACCGGGAGTGAGCAGTTCTTC. Full variable domain (remainder filled in from reference TRBV5-1 and TRBJ2-1): KAGVTQTPRYLIKTRGQQVTLSCSPISGHRSVSWYQQTPGQGLQFLFEYFSETQRNKGNFPGRFSGRQFSNSRSEMNVSTLELGDSALYLCASTLMGPGDTGSEQFFGPGTRLTVL.